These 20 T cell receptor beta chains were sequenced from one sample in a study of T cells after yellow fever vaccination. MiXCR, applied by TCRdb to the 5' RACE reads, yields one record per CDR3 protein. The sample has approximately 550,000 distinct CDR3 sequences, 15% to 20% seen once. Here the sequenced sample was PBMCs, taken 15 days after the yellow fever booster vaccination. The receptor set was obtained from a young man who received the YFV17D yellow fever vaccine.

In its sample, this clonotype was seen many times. The CDR3 sequence: CASSLVGGTDEETQYF. The DNA for the CDR3 is TGCGCCAGCAGCTTGGTAGGTGGGACGGACGAAGAGACCCAGTACTTC. This chain connects TRBV5-1 to TRBJ2-5; D possibly uses TRBD1 or TRBD2 (5 bases each). This CDR3 has 16 residues. The V gene's germline CDR1 is SGHRS and CDR2 YFSETQ. V was trimmed by 0 bases and J by 3 bases, leaving 15 bases between them. Using reference TRBV5-1 and TRBJ2-5 for the parts outside the CDR3, the full variable domain is KAGVTQTPRYLIKTRGQQVTLSCSPISGHRSVSWYQQTPGQGLQFLFEYFSETQRNKGNFPGRFSGRQFSNSRSEMNVSTLELGDSALYLCASSLVGGTDEETQYFGPGTRLLVL.

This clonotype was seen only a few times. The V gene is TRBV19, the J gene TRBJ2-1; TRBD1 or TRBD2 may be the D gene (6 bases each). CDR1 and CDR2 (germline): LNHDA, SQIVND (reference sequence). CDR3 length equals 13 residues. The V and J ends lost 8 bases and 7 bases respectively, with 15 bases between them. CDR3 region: CASRFGGGNEQFF. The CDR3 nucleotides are TGTGCCAGTCGGTTCGGGGGCGGGAATGAGCAGTTCTTC.

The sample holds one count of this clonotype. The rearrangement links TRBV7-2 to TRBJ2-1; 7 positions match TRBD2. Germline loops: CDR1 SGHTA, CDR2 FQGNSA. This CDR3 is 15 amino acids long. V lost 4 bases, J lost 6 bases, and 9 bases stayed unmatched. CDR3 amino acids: CASSSPRLAPNEQFF. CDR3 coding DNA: TGTGCCAGCAGCTCACCCAGACTAGCTCCCAATGAGCAGTTCTTC.

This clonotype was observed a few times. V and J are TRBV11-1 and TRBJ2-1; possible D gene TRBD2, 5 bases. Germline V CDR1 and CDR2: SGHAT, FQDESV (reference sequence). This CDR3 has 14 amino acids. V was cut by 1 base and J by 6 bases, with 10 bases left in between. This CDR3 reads CASSLEGGLNEQFF. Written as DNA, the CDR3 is TGTGCCAGCAGCTTAGAAGGCGGGCTCAATGAGCAGTTCTTC.

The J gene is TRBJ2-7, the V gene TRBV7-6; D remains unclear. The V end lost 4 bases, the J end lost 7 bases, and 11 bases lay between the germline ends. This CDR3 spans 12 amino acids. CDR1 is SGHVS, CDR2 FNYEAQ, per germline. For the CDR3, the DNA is TGTGCCAGCAGCTCAAATTTGGAAGAGCAGTACTTC. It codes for CASSSNLEEQYF.

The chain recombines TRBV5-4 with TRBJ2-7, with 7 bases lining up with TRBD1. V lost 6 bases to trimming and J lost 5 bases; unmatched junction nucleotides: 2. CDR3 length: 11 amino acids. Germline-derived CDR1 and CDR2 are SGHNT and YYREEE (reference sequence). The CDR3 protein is CASIQGDEQYF. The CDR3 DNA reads TGTGCCAGCATCCAGGGGGACGAGCAGTACTTC. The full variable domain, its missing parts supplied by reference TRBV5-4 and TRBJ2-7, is ETGVTQSPTHLIKTRGQQVTLRCSSQSGHNTVSWYQQALGQGPQFIFQYYREEENGRGNFPPRFSGLQFPNYSSELNVNALELDDSALYLCASIQGDEQYFGPGTRLTVT.

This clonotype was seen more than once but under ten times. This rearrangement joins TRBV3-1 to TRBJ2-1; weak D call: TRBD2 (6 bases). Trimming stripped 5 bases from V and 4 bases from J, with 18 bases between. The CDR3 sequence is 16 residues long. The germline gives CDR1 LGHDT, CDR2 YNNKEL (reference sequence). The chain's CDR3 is CASSLLQAGWYNEQFF. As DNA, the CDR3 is TGTGCCAGCAGCTTACTGCAGGCGGGATGGTACAATGAGCAGTTCTTC.

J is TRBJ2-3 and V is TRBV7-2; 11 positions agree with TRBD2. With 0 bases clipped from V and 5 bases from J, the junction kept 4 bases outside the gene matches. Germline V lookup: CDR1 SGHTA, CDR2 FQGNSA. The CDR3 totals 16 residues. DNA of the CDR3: TGTGCCAGCAGCTTAGCAGCGCTAGCGGGAGGAGATACGCAGTATTTT. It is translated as CASSLAALAGGDTQYF.

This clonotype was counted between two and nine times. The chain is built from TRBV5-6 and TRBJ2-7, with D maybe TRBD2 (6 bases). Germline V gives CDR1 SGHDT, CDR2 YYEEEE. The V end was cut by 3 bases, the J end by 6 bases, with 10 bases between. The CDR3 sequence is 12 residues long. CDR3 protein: CASSSGVSEQYF. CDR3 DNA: TGTGCCAGCAGCTCGGGGGTGAGCGAGCAGTACTTC.

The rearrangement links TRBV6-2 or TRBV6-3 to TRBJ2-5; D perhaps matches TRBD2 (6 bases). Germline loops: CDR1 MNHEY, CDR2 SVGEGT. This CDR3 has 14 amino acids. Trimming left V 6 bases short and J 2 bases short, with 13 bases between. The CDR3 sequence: CASRGTRPQETQYF. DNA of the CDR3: TGTGCCAGCAGGGGGACTCGCCCACAAGAGACCCAGTACTTC.

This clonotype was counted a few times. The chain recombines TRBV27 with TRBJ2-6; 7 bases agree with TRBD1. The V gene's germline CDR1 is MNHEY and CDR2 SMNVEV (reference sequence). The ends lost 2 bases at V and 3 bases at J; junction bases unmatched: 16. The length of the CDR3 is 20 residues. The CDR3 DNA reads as TGTGCCAGCAGTTTACTGACACGTCGGACAGGCTCAGGTGGGGCCAACGTCCTGACTTTC. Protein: CASSLLTRRTGSGGANVLTF.

The chain's CDR3 is CSARAEAGMNTEAFF. The CDR3 nucleotides are TGCAGTGCTAGAGCGGAGGCGGGGATGAACACTGAAGCTTTCTTT. The chain recombines TRBV20-1 with TRBJ1-1; D is uncertain. Germline CDR1 and CDR2: DFQATT and SNEGSKA (reference sequence). There are 15 residues in the CDR3. V was cut by 1 base and J by 0 bases, with 12 bases left in between.

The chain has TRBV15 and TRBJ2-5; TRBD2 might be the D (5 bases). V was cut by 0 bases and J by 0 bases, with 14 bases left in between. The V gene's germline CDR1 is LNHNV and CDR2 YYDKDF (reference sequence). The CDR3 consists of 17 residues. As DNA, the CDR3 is TGTGCCACCAGCAGAGACGGGAACCGACGGTACCAAGAGACCCAGTACTTC. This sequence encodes CATSRDGNRRYQETQYF. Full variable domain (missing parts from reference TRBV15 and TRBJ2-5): DAMVIQNPRYQVTQFGKPVTLSCSQTLNHNVMYWYQQKSSQAPKLLFHYYDKDFNNEADTPDNFQSRRPNTSFCFLDIRSPGLGDTAMYLCATSRDGNRRYQETQYFGPGTRLLVL.

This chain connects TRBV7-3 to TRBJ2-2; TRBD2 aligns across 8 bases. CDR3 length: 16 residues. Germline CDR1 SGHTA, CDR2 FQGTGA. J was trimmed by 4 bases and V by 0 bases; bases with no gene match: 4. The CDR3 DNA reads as TGTGCCAGCAGCTTAACTCCTAGCGGGCCCACCGGGGAGCTGTTTTTT. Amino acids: CASSLTPSGPTGELFF.

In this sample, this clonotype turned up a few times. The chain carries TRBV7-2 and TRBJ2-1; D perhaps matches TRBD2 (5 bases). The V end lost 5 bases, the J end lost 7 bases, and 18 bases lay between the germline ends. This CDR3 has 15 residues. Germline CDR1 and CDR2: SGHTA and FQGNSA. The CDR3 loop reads CASSHTYGLSNEQFF. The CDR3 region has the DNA TGTGCCAGCAGCCATACCTACGGACTGTCAAATGAGCAGTTCTTC.

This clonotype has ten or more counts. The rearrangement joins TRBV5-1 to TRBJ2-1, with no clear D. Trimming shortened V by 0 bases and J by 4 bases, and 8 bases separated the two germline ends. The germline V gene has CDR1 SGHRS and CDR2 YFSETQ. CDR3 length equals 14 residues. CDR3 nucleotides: TGCGCCAGCAGCTTGGGTGGGGATTACAATGAGCAGTTCTTC. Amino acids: CASSLGGDYNEQFF.

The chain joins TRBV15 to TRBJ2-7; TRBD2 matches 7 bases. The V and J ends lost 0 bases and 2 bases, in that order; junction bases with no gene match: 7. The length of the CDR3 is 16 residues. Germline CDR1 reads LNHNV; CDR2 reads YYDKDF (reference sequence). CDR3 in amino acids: CATSRDGLAVTYEQYF. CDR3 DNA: TGTGCCACCAGCAGAGATGGCCTAGCGGTAACCTACGAGCAGTACTTC. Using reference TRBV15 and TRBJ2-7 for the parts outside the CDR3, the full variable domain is DAMVIQNPRYQVTQFGKPVTLSCSQTLNHNVMYWYQQKSSQAPKLLFHYYDKDFNNEADTPDNFQSRRPNTSFCFLDIRSPGLGDTAMYLCATSRDGLAVTYEQYFGPGTRLTVT.

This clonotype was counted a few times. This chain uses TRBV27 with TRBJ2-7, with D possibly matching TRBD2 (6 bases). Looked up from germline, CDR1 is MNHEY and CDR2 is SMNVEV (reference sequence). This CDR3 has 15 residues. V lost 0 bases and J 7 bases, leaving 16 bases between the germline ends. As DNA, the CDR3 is TGTGCCAGCAGTTTATCGAGCGGGTATGGAACGGAGCAGTACTTC. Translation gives CASSLSSGYGTEQYF.

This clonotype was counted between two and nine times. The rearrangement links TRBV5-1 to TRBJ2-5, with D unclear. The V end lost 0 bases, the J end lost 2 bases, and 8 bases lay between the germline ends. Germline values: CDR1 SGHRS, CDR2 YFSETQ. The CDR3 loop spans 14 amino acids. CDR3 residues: CASSLVALQETQYF. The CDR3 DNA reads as TGCGCCAGCAGCTTGGTTGCACTACAAGAGACCCAGTACTTC.

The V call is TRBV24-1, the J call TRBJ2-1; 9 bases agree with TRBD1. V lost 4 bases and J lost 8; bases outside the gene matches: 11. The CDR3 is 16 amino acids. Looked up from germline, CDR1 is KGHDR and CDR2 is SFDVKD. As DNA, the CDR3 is TGTGCCACCAGTGACTCTCGGACAGGGGCACGCGATGAGCAGTTCTTC. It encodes CATSDSRTGARDEQFF.